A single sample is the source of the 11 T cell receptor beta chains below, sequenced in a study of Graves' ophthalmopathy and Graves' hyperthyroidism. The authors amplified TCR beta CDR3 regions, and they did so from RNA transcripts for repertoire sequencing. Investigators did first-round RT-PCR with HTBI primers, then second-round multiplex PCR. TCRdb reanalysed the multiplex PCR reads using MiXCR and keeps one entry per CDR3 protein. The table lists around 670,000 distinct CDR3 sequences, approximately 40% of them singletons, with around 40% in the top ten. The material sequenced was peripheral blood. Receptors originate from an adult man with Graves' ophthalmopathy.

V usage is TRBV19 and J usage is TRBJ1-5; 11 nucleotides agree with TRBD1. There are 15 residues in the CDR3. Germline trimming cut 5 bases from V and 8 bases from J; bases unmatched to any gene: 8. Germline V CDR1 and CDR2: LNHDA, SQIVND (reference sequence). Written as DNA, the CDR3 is TGTGCCAGTAGTGCCCGGACAGGGGGCTTGGAGCCCCAGCATTTT. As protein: CASSARTGGLEPQHF.

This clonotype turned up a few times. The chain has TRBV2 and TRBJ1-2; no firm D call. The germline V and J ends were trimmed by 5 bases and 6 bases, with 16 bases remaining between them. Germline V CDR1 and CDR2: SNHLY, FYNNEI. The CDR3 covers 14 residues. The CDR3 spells CASSSHPGVHGYTF. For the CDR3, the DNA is TGTGCCAGCAGTTCACACCCGGGAGTTCATGGCTACACCTTC.

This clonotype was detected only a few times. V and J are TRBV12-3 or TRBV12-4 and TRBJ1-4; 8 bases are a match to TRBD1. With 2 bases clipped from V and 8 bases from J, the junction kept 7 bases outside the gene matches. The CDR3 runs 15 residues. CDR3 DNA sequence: TGTGCCAGCAGTTTACTGGACAGGGAGGAGGAAAAACTGTTTTTT. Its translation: CASSLLDREEEKLFF.

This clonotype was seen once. The CDR3 here is CAEKLAGQWETQYF. Here the CDR3 DNA reads TGTGCCGAAAAACTAGCGGGGCAGTGGGAGACCCAGTACTTC. V gene TRBV7-9 combines with J gene TRBJ2-5; TRBD2 aligns across 10 bases. Unmatched junction bases numbered 11, after V lost 11 bases and J lost 5 bases. The CDR3 has 14 residues. CDR1 and CDR2 (germline): SEHNR, FQNEAQ (reference sequence).

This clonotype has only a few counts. CDR3 in amino acids: CASSSDRGHTGELFF. CDR3 coding DNA: TGTGCCAGCAGCTCGGACAGGGGGCACACCGGGGAGCTGTTTTTT. The chain uses TRBV7-8 and TRBJ2-2; TRBD1 matches 11 bases. Germline CDR1 reads SGHVS; CDR2 reads FQNEAQ. The CDR3 sequence is 15 residues long. After removal of 4 bases from V and 3 bases from J, the junction contained 1 base not matched to a gene.

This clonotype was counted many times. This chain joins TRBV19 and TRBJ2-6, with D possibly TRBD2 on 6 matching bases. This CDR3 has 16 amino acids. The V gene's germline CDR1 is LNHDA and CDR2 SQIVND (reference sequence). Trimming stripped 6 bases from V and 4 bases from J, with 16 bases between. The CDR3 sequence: CASSNGGAPGANVLTF. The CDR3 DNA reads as TGTGCCAGTAGCAACGGGGGTGCGCCAGGGGCCAACGTCCTGACTTTC. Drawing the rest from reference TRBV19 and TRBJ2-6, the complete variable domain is DGGITQSPKYLFRKEGQNVTLSCEQNLNHDAMYWYRQDPGQGLRLIYYSQIVNDFQKGDIAEGYSVSREKKESFPLTVTSAQKNPTAFYLCASSNGGAPGANVLTFGAGSRLTVL.

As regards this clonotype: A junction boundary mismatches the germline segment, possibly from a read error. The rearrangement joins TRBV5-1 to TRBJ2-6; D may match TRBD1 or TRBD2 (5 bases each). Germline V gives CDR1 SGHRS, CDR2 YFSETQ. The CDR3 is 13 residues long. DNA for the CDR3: TGCGCCAGCAGCCCTGGTGGGGGACGGACTGAAGCTTTC. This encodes CASSPGGGRTEAF.

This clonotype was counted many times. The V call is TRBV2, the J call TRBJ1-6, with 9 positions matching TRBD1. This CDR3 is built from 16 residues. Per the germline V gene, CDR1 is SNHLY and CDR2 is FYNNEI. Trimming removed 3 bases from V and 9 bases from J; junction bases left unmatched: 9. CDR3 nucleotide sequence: TGTGCCAGCAGTGATCCGGGACAGGGATCGGGTTCACCCCTCCACTTT. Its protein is CASSDPGQGSGSPLHF.

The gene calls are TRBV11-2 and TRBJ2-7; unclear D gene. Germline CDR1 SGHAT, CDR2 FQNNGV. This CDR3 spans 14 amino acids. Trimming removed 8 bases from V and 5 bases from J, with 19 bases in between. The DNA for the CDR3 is TGTGCCAGCTCCCCACTGAACCGTGAAGACGAGCAGTACTTC. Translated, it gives CASSPLNREDEQYF.

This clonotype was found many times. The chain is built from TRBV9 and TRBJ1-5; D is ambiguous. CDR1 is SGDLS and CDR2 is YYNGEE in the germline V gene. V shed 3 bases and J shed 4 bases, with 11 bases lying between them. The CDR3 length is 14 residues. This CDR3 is CASSEGVGNQPQHF. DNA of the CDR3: TGTGCCAGCAGCGAAGGAGTGGGAAATCAGCCCCAGCATTTT.

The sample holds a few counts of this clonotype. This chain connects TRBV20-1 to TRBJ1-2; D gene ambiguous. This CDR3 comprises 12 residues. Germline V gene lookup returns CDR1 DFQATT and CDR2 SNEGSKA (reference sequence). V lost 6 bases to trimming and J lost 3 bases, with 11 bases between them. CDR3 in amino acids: CSAPDTYYGYTF. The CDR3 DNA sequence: TGCAGTGCGCCCGACACCTACTATGGCTACACCTTC.